Shown below are 9 T cell receptor beta chains from a single sample sequenced in a study of T-cell reconstitution after alpha-beta-depleted transplantation in children. During its preparation, the TCRbeta library received unique molecular identifiers. TCRdb used MiXCR to reprocess the PCR reads, holding one entry per CDR3 protein. The sample has 100,000 or so distinct CDR3 sequences, roughly 7.6% seen once. The sequencing here drew on PBMCs, taken before TCRalphabeta/CD19-depleted stem cell transplant. Receptor source: a boy between 2 and 15 years old with acute lymphoblastic leukemia, due to receive a stem cell transplant.

Regarding this clonotype: This clone may be a read error of a much larger clone one base away. The chain recombines TRBV20-1 with TRBJ2-3, with D possibly matching TRBD1 (5 bases). CDR1 is DFQATT and CDR2 is SNEGSKA in the germline V gene (reference sequence). The CDR3 loop spans 14 amino acids. V was shortened by 6 bases and J by 7 bases, with 20 bases between the two germline ends. The CDR3 reads CSAQPVVRAYTQYF. CDR3 in DNA: TGCAGTGCCCAGCCGGTAGTCAGGGCATATACGCAGTATTTT.

The chain uses TRBV21-1 and TRBJ1-1; the table's D gene call, TRBD1, was not cross checked with the DNA. TRBV21-1 is given as a pseudogene. The CDR3 spans 16 residues. Written as DNA, the CDR3 is TGTGCCAGCAGCGCAAACTCCGGCAGGGGCCCCCTTAAAGCTTTCTTT. It is translated as CASSANSGRGPLKAFF.

This clonotype was counted ten times or more. The chain combines TRBV10-2 with TRBJ2-3; a weak D match, TRBD2 (6 bases). V was cut by 2 bases and J by 6 bases, with 12 bases left in between. CDR1 is WSHSY, CDR2 SAAADI, per germline. The CDR3 has 14 amino acids. The CDR3 region has the DNA TGCGCCAGCAGTGAGCTAGCGACGCGGGATACGCAGTATTTT. This translates into CASSELATRDTQYF.

This clonotype is medium-sized by share. The gene calls are TRBV14 and TRBJ2-3; 7 bases match TRBD2. Germline V gene sequence: CDR1 SGHDN, CDR2 FVKESK. CDR3 size: 18 residues. V gave up 0 bases and J gave up 6 bases; unmatched junction bases: 15. The CDR3 DNA is TGTGCCAGCAGCCAAGATCCCCCCCGGGGGGACGGGGGTGATACGCAGTATTTT. Translating it yields CASSQDPPRGDGGDTQYF. Variable domain in full (rest from reference TRBV14 and TRBJ2-3): EAGVTQFPSHSVIEKGQTVTLRCDPISGHDNLYWYRRVMGKEIKFLLHFVKESKQDESGMPNNRFLAERTGGTYSTLKVQPAELEDSGVYFCASSQDPPRGDGGDTQYFGPGTRLTVL.

J is TRBJ2-5 and V is TRBV3-1, with 14 bases that match TRBD2. J was trimmed by 0 bases and V by 0 bases; bases with no gene match: 12. This CDR3 has 21 residues. Germline values: CDR1 LGHDT, CDR2 YNNKEL (reference sequence). DNA of the CDR3: TGTGCCAGCAGCCAAGATTTTCGGGCGACTAGCGGGGGGGAGTACCAAGAGACCCAGTACTTC. The encoded protein is CASSQDFRATSGGEYQETQYF.

This clonotype was seen many times. The V gene is TRBV20-1, the J gene TRBJ2-7; maybe TRBD1 (5 bases). Germline CDR1 DFQATT, CDR2 SNEGSKA (reference sequence). Trimming shortened V by 6 bases and J by 0 bases, and 12 bases separated the two germline ends. The CDR3 sequence is 13 residues long. For the CDR3, the DNA is TGCAGTGCCAGGGCGAGCAGCTCCTACGAGCAGTACTTC. It codes for CSARASSSYEQYF.

J is TRBJ2-3 and V is TRBV7-6; no clear D gene. The CDR3 length is 13 residues. V lost 5 bases and J lost 6, with 12 bases in between. Germline V gene lookup returns CDR1 SGHVS and CDR2 FNYEAQ. The CDR3 region is CASSLDPGDTQYF. The CDR3 DNA sequence: TGTGCCAGCAGCCTCGACCCCGGGGATACGCAGTATTTT.

This clonotype was seen ten or more times. CDR3 protein: CASSLDSPRTGELFF. The CDR3 DNA sequence: TGCGCCAGCAGCTTGGATTCTCCCCGCACCGGGGAGCTGTTTTTT. V and J are TRBV5-1 and TRBJ2-2; D remains unclear. The CDR3 is made up of 15 amino acids. V was cut by 0 bases and J by 4 bases, with 10 bases left in between. Germline CDR1 is SGHRS and CDR2 is YFSETQ.

This clonotype was counted between two and nine times. The chain joins TRBV5-1 to TRBJ1-4, with TRBD1 matching 9 bases. Germline loops: CDR1 SGHRS, CDR2 YFSETQ. The CDR3 sequence is 17 residues long. Trimming took 0 bases from V and 8 from J; bases not matched to a gene: 11. DNA of the CDR3: TGCGCCAGCAGCTTGGGACAGGGGGGGACGGCATGGGAAAAACTGTTTTTT. Translating it yields CASSLGQGGTAWEKLFF.